This T cell receptor (beta chain) was captured in a study of T cell responses to AZD1222 COVID-19 vaccine. The assay was immunoSEQ multiplex PCR, and TCRdb's table has in-frame clones only and misses some. Of 150,000 or so clones listed, more than 75% are singletons. Study-wide results and limits: Per reports, nearly half of all spike-specific TCRs target regions that are unmutated in variants. At baseline, seropositivity was found in only 5 to 7 AZD1222 recipients. Without day 14 samples, only post-peak T cell repertoires were studied. It should be noted that donors were predominantly white British and more often female, and clonal diversity was possibly underestimated.

V lost 0 bases to trimming and J lost 5 bases, with 8 bases between them. Germline CDR1 reads SGHRS; CDR2 reads YFSETQ. This CDR3 region has 13 residues. There are many counts of this clone. Its target is unknown. The chain has TRBV5-1 and TRBJ2-5; D gene unclear. The sample in question was peripheral blood, obtained on day 0 of MenACWY control vaccination. The receptor's source is an adult in good health. The CDR3 DNA sequence: TGCGCCAGCAGCTTGGCTAGGAAGGAGACCCAGTACTTC. It specifies CASSLARKETQYF. Using reference TRBV5-1 and TRBJ2-5 for the parts outside the CDR3, the full variable domain is KAGVTQTPRYLIKTRGQQVTLSCSPISGHRSVSWYQQTPGQGLQFLFEYFSETQRNKGNFPGRFSGRQFSNSRSEMNVSTLELGDSALYLCASSLARKETQYFGPGTRLLVL.